This T cell receptor beta chain is drawn from a study of OX40 agonist ivuxolimab in advanced cancers. This clone is judged medium-sized. What it binds is not known. Generated by immunoSEQ multiplex PCR, the TCRdb table keeps only in-frame clones and is missing some. This table holds fewer than 75,000 clones, about nine tenths found once. Whole-study findings and limits: There were also nonresponders showing low normalized T-cell clonal expansion. Among expanded peripheral T cells, antigen specificity went undetermined.

This receptor was taken from an adult with an advanced solid tumor such as melanoma, head and neck, liver or kidney cancer. This sample comprised CD4+ or CD8+ T cells sorted from blood, obtained in a trial of the OX40 agonist ivuxolimab.

CDR3 residues: CATSRDLGGDGYTF. The CDR3 coding sequence is TGTGCCACCAGCAGAGATTTAGGTGGGGACGGCTACACCTTC. The chain links TRBV15 to TRBJ1-2; a possible D gene is TRBD1 (5 bases). CDR1 and CDR2 (germline): LNHNV, YYDKDF (reference sequence). The CDR3 length is 14 residues. V was shortened by 0 bases and J by 8 bases, with 13 bases between the two germline ends.